This T cell receptor beta chain was sequenced in a study of blood T cell repertoires in COVID-19. Study details: Both acute and convalescent COVID-19 samples were obtained from the United States, Italy and Spain. T cells, B-cell-depleted T cells, or PBMCs supplied cDNA or gDNA.

The V gene's germline CDR1 is MNHNY and CDR2 SVGAGI (reference sequence). The junction had 5 bases not matched to a gene; V was cut back by 8 bases and J by 3 bases. The CDR3 runs 13 residues. In the authors' workflow: From reference gene primer amplification, estimates of nucleated cell counts were derived. Data came from immunoSEQ multiplex PCR; TCRdb stores just in-frame clones and leaves some out. From that table come the V and J calls and clone size; the DNA was used to work out D and trimming. The data show roughly 100,000 clones, with 65% to 90% seen just once and 3.5% to 5% held by the top ten.

Sequencing used peripheral blood. This TCR was recovered from a man aged 45-65 years with acute or convalescent COVID-19. This rearrangement joins TRBV6-6 to TRBJ2-5; TRBD2 matches at 8 bases. The CDR3 loop reads CASRRGGEETQYF. CDR3 coding DNA: TGTGCCAGCCGACGGGGGGGCGAAGAGACCCAGTACTTC.